This entry lists 13 T cell receptor beta chains sequenced from one sample in a study of blood T cells in healthy people across ages. Then a second PCR, running about 7 to 11 cycles, was carried out with a sample-barcoded 5' primer and a J-beta primer mix. TCRdb re-derived calls from the 5' RACE reads in MiXCR, one entry per CDR3 protein. The data hold 1,300,000 or so distinct CDR3 sequences, with almost 60% observed a single time. The sample comprised blood. The receptor set was obtained from a man between 18 and 29 years old in good health.

This chain joins TRBV2 and TRBJ1-2; D uncertain. The CDR3 runs 14 residues. Per germline, CDR1 SNHLY and CDR2 FYNNEI. V was shortened by 0 bases and J by 7 bases, with 12 bases between the two germline ends. The CDR3 DNA reads as TGTGCCAGCAGTGAAGCGCGGTCATTCCCTGGCTACACCTTC. This codes for CASSEARSFPGYTF. Full variable domain (rest looked up from reference TRBV2 and TRBJ1-2): EPEVTQTPSHQVTQMGQEVILRCVPISNHLYFYWYRQILGQKVEFLVSFYNNEISEKSEIFDDQFSVERPDGSNFTLKIRSTKLEDSAMYFCASSEARSFPGYTFGSGTRLTVV.

The chain couples TRBV12-3 or TRBV12-4 to TRBJ2-3; D possibly corresponds to TRBD2 (6 bases). CDR3 length equals 14 residues. V lost 3 bases and J 7 bases, leaving 14 bases between the germline ends. The CDR3 DNA is TGTGCCAGCAGTTTTAGCGGACCCCAGAATACGCAGTATTTT. This gives the protein CASSFSGPQNTQYF.

V and J are TRBV12-3 or TRBV12-4 and TRBJ2-7; TRBD1 is a possible D gene (6 bases). The ends were cut back, 6 bases at V and 0 bases at J, with 12 bases in the middle. The CDR3 length is 14 residues. This CDR3 is CASRVRGSSYEQYF. CDR3 nucleotide sequence: TGTGCCAGCAGGGTGAGGGGGAGCTCCTACGAGCAGTACTTC.

V and J are TRBV5-4 and TRBJ2-4; no reliable D call. The assigned J gene may be wrong: the sequence end matches TRBJ2-7 better. CDR1 and CDR2 (germline): SGHNT, YYREEE (reference sequence). CDR3 size: 14 residues. The CDR3, as DNA: TGTGCCAGCAGCTTGGCGCCCAGAGGCTACGAGCAGTACTTC. It is translated as CASSLAPRGYEQYF.

This clonotype was observed a few times. The rearrangement uses TRBV4-1 and TRBJ2-7, with TRBD1 matching over 10 bases. Germline trimming cut 0 bases from V and 4 bases from J; bases unmatched to any gene: 3. The germline CDR1 and CDR2 sequences are MGHRA and YSYEKL. The CDR3 sequence is 15 residues long. The CDR3 sequence is CASSQDRTGGYEQYF. The CDR3 DNA reads TGCGCCAGCAGCCAAGATCGGACAGGGGGTTACGAGCAGTACTTC.

V is TRBV20-1 and J is TRBJ1-1; TRBD1 might be the D (6 bases). Trimming cost V 5 bases and J 0 bases, with 16 bases left between them. The CDR3 has 15 amino acids. CDR1 is DFQATT, CDR2 SNEGSKA, per germline (reference sequence). The CDR3 DNA follows: TGCAGTGCTCAACATCCCGGACAGCTGAACACTGAAGCTTTCTTT. This gives the protein CSAQHPGQLNTEAFF.

The chain is built from TRBV4-1 and TRBJ1-2; no clear D. This CDR3 is built from 14 residues. Trimming pared 0 bases from V and 6 bases from J, leaving 11 bases between. CDR1 and CDR2 (germline): MGHRA, YSYEKL. In nucleotides, the CDR3 is TGCGCCAGCAGCCAAGAGAGGGCTCTGGATGGCTACACCTTC. It translates to CASSQERALDGYTF.

J is TRBJ2-1 and V is TRBV6-2 or TRBV6-3; D call uncertain. V was pared by 2 bases and J by 8 bases, with 7 bases between. This CDR3 spans 12 amino acids. The V gene's germline CDR1 is MNHEY and CDR2 SVGEGT. The CDR3 DNA reads as TGTGCCAGCAGTTACCCCCTATATGAGCAGTTCTTC. The encoded protein is CASSYPLYEQFF.

This sequence joins TRBV27 and TRBJ2-5; D not resolved. V lost 2 bases and J 4 bases, leaving 11 bases between the germline ends. The CDR3 loop spans 14 amino acids. Germline loops: CDR1 MNHEY, CDR2 SMNVEV (reference sequence). The CDR3 nucleotides read TGTGCCAGCAGTTTAAACCAAGGCGGAGAGACCCAGTACTTC. This codes for CASSLNQGGETQYF.

The chain combines TRBV7-2 with TRBJ2-3; TRBD2 agrees at 9 bases. Germline CDR1 and CDR2: SGHTA and FQGNSA. The CDR3 contains 17 residues. J lost 3 bases, V lost 5 bases, and 12 bases had no gene match. DNA of the CDR3: TGTGCCAGCAGCCAGGCAGGGGTAGCGGGGGTTACAGATACGCAGTATTTT. This gives the protein CASSQAGVAGVTDTQYF.

The chain has TRBV7-9 and TRBJ2-7; D unclear. Germline V lookup: CDR1 SEHNR, CDR2 FQNEAQ (reference sequence). This CDR3 is built from 14 residues. V was pared by 4 bases and J by 3 bases, with 13 bases between. The CDR3 is CASSYATAYYEQYF. The CDR3 DNA follows: TGTGCCAGCAGCTACGCGACGGCGTACTACGAGCAGTACTTC.

The chain carries TRBV12-3 or TRBV12-4 and TRBJ2-3; 10 positions agree with TRBD1. The CDR3 has 11 amino acids. With V trimmed by 5 bases and J by 14 bases, 4 bases remained unmatched. The CDR3: CASSQGQGGYF. The CDR3, as DNA: TGTGCCAGCAGTCAAGGACAGGGGGGGTATTTT.

This clonotype turned up a few times. The chain couples TRBV7-9 to TRBJ2-1; D tentatively reads TRBD1 or TRBD2 (5 bases each). The CDR3 runs to 12 residues. The germline CDR1 and CDR2 sequences are SEHNR and FQNEAQ (reference sequence). The V and J ends lost 5 bases and 6 bases respectively, with 8 bases between them. CDR3 bases: TGTGCCAGCAGCATAGGGACCAATGAGCAGTTCTTC. This encodes CASSIGTNEQFF.